This T cell receptor beta chain was identified during a study of regulatory T cells in long-lasting Graves disease. The overall study: Over 5 years on antithyroid drugs plus positive TSH receptor antibodies marked Graves' disease as persistent.

The time point denotes: persistent/refractory GD, antithyroid drugs over 5 years with positive TRAb. With RNA extracted from PBMCs as input, the TCR library was made. Tubes containing EDTA received roughly 9 milliliters of drawn peripheral blood. Germline CDR1 and CDR2: SGHRS and YFSETQ. The CDR3 spans 13 residues. V dropped 5 bases and J dropped 6 bases, with 14 bases sitting between them. This clonotype occurred a few times. Its specificity is not known. Through Arm-PCR of CDR3 regions and iRepertoire HTBI primers, TCR beta libraries were built. TCRdb re-called the multiplex PCR reads with MiXCR, one entry per CDR3 protein. The sample lists some 450,000 distinct CDR3 sequences, 23% seen once, with roughly 26% in the top ten. General study findings and limits: Under persistent disease, TRBV28, TRBJ1-2 and TRBJ2-5 were used preferentially.

This TCR came from a female donor with Graves disease. This specimen consisted of peripheral blood mononuclear cells (PBMCs), obtained when the disease was refractory, from a patient treated with antithyroid drugs. V usage is TRBV5-1 and J usage is TRBJ1-2; D is undetermined. The DNA for the CDR3 is TGCGCCAGCAGTAAGGAGGCCACAGATGGCTACACCTTC. Translating gives CASSKEATDGYTF.